Described below is a single T cell receptor beta chain sequence and its context. This sample was taken from a study of spatial heterogeneity in lung cancer. Individual TCR cDNA molecules each bore their own unique molecular identifier. Using its own MiXCR run on the 5' RACE reads, TCRdb lists one record per CDR3 protein. Of about 38,000 distinct CDR3 sequences listed, 7.5% are singletons. Time point noted: sample taken at primary tumor resection. Researchers sequenced whole RNA taken from tumor, nontumor lung or frozen PBMC without sorting. V shed 3 bases, J shed 9 bases, and the junction held 10 bases outside the gene matches. Germline-derived CDR1 and CDR2 are SGHNT and YYREEE (reference sequence). The CDR3 spans 14 residues.

This specimen consisted of PBMCs, obtained at surgery. The clonotype was recovered from a male donor with early-stage non-small cell lung cancer. This sequence joins TRBV5-4 and TRBJ2-5, with 8 positions matching TRBD2. The chain's CDR3 is CASSSTSAGGAQYF. The CDR3 DNA follows: TGTGCCAGCAGCTCCACTAGCGCCGGGGGGGCCCAGTACTTC.